The 24 T cell receptor beta chains presented below share a single source sample, sequenced in a study of blood T cell repertoires in COVID-19. Sequencing used immunoSEQ multiplex PCR; TCRdb keeps in-frame clones, though not all of them. The sample has approximately 70,000 clones, about 91% seen once. The sequenced sample consisted of peripheral blood. The receptors stem from a human donor with active COVID-19. The donor label of this sample is uncertain.

The chain combines TRBV11-3 with TRBJ2-1; weak D call: TRBD1 (5 bases). V was pared by 1 base and J by 7 bases, with 14 bases between. The CDR3 consists of 15 residues. Germline V CDR1 and CDR2: SGHNT, YENEEA. Here the CDR3 reads CASSLGQGTENEQFF. The CDR3, as DNA: TGTGCCAGCAGCTTAGGCCAGGGTACAGAGAATGAGCAGTTCTTC.

The chain is built from TRBV5-4 and TRBJ1-6; a weak D match, TRBD1 (5 bases). Between the trimmed V and J ends, which lost 0 bases and 11 bases, there was a span of 18 bases. CDR1 and CDR2 (germline): SGHNT, YYREEE (reference sequence). CDR3 length equals 16 residues. The CDR3 nucleotides are TGTGCCAGCAGCTTGGAGTGGTCCAGGGCAGGTGCACCCCTCCACTTT. As protein: CASSLEWSRAGAPLHF.

This clone was counted a few times. This chain uses TRBV19 with TRBJ1-5; D is ambiguous. The CDR3 is 15 amino acids. Trimming removed 3 bases from V and 2 bases from J, with 11 bases in between. Per the germline V gene, CDR1 is LNHDA and CDR2 is SQIVND (reference sequence). The CDR3 DNA is TGTGCCAGTAGTATCCTTCGTCCTGGCAATCAGCCCCAGCATTTT. It translates to CASSILRPGNQPQHF.

The chain has TRBV4-1 and TRBJ1-2; a weak D match, TRBD1 (5 bases). The ends were cut back, 2 bases at V and 0 bases at J, with 10 bases in the middle. The CDR3 is made up of 15 amino acids. In germline, CDR1 is MGHRA, CDR2 YSYEKL. The CDR3 DNA reads as TGCGCCAGCAGCCAACGGGACTTAGCTAACTATGGCTACACCTTC. Translated: CASSQRDLANYGYTF.

The chain links TRBV7-3 to TRBJ1-2, with TRBD1 matching 8 bases. Per the germline V gene, CDR1 is SGHTA and CDR2 is FQGTGA. The CDR3 length is 16 residues. Germline trimming cut 4 bases from V and 8 bases from J; bases unmatched to any gene: 15. DNA of the CDR3: TGTGCCAGCAGCTCTCTACCGCAGGGGGCCGGAGGCGGCTACACCTTC. It yields the protein CASSSLPQGAGGGYTF.

J is TRBJ1-5 and V is TRBV19; 10 positions agree with TRBD1. The germline V gene encodes CDR1 LNHDA and CDR2 SQIVND (reference sequence). The CDR3 runs 15 residues. V was clipped by 5 bases and J by 7 bases; unmatched bases: 8. The DNA for the CDR3 is TGTGCCAGTAGTCCACAGACAGGGGGCGGGCAGCCCCAGCATTTT. Protein: CASSPQTGGGQPQHF.

This clone was seen only once. The chain links TRBV28 to TRBJ1-1; TRBD1 agrees at 9 bases. V shed 5 bases and J 4 bases; nucleotides not matched to a gene: 8. The germline gives CDR1 MDHEN, CDR2 SYDVKM. The CDR3 runs 15 residues. For the CDR3, the DNA is TGTGCCAGCAGTCCGCCGGGACAGGGAGCCACTGAAGCTTTCTTT. This encodes CASSPPGQGATEAFF.

This chain links TRBV11-3 with TRBJ1-2, with 12 bases lining up with TRBD1. CDR1 and CDR2 from the germline V gene are SGHNT and YENEEA. The CDR3 covers 15 residues. With 5 bases clipped from V and 3 bases from J, the junction kept 4 bases outside the gene matches. DNA for the CDR3: TGTGCCAGCAGCCCGGGGACAGGGGGCGACTATGGCTACACCTTC. This translates into CASSPGTGGDYGYTF.

This sequence joins TRBV7-2 and TRBJ2-5, with D perhaps TRBD1 (6 bases). This CDR3 is 15 amino acids long. V lost 5 bases and J 5 bases, leaving 18 bases between the germline ends. CDR1 SGHTA and CDR2 FQGNSA come from the germline V gene. CDR3: CASSQRDIVRETQYF. The CDR3 coding sequence is TGTGCCAGCAGCCAACGGGACATAGTTCGGGAGACCCAGTACTTC.

The rearrangement links TRBV9 to TRBJ2-2, with TRBD1 matching over 10 bases. The CDR3 length is 16 residues. Trimming removed 4 bases from V and 1 base from J; junction bases left unmatched: 4. The V gene's germline CDR1 is SGDLS and CDR2 YYNGEE. Here the CDR3 DNA reads TGTGCCAGCAGCCCGAGGACAGGGGGGAACACCGGGGAGCTGTTTTTT. It is translated as CASSPRTGGNTGELFF.

Here the CDR3 reads CAISEGMTGEQYF. In nucleotides, the CDR3 is TGTGCCATCAGTGAAGGTATGACGGGGGAGCAGTACTTC. This chain joins TRBV10-3 and TRBJ2-7; a weak D match, TRBD2 (5 bases). The CDR3 runs 13 residues. Germline loops: CDR1 ENHRY, CDR2 SYGVKD. V was pared by 3 bases and J by 7 bases, with 13 bases between.

The rearrangement uses TRBV19 and TRBJ1-4; 7 nucleotides line up with TRBD1. CDR3 size: 17 residues. The germline CDR1 and CDR2 sequences are LNHDA and SQIVND (reference sequence). CDR3 nucleotides: TGTGCGCCTCACGACGGGGACAGCGATAGTACTAATGAAAAACTGTTTTTT. It yields the protein CAPHDGDSDSTNEKLFF.

J is TRBJ1-5 and V is TRBV6-2 or TRBV6-3; the D is unclear. Trimming cost V 0 bases and J 1 base, with 7 bases left between them. The length of the CDR3 is 15 residues. Germline lookup yields CDR1 MNHEY and CDR2 SVGEGT. The CDR3 nucleotides are TGTGCCAGCAGTTACTCGGCAGTCAGCAATCAGCCCCAGCATTTT. It is translated as CASSYSAVSNQPQHF.

Only one count was recorded for this clone. The chain couples TRBV11-3 to TRBJ2-6; unclear D gene. There are 15 residues in the CDR3. Germline V gene lookup returns CDR1 SGHNT and CDR2 YENEEA. V shed 5 bases and J shed 0 bases, with 8 bases lying between them. The CDR3 DNA follows: TGTGCCAGCAGCCGAAGAGCCTCTGGGGCCAACGTCCTGACTTTC. Translation: CASSRRASGANVLTF.

This clone has just one count. V and J are TRBV5-1 and TRBJ2-3; the D gene is possibly TRBD2 (6 bases). V was shortened by 0 bases and J by 2 bases, with 10 bases between the two germline ends. The CDR3 totals 15 residues. Germline values: CDR1 SGHRS, CDR2 YFSETQ. The CDR3 DNA reads TGCGCCAGCAGCTTGGGGGACTTTGCCACAGATACGCAGTATTTT. It translates to CASSLGDFATDTQYF.

V usage is TRBV24-1 and J usage is TRBJ2-4, with D possibly TRBD2 on 5 matching bases. From germline, CDR1 is KGHDR and CDR2 SFDVKD. This CDR3 is 15 amino acids long. Deletions cut 4 bases from V and 2 bases from J, with 11 bases between. The CDR3 region has the DNA TGTGCCACCAGTGACGCTAGGGAGTCCAAAAACATTCAGTACTTC. Its translation: CATSDARESKNIQYF.

The rearrangement joins TRBV4-1 to TRBJ2-3; the D gene is possibly TRBD2 (5 bases). The CDR3 consists of 14 residues. V was cut by 4 bases and J by 5 bases, with 13 bases left in between. The germline V gene has CDR1 MGHRA and CDR2 YSYEKL. The CDR3 DNA sequence: TGCGCCAGCAGCCCTAAGACAAGCGGAGATACGCAGTATTTT. As protein: CASSPKTSGDTQYF.

This chain's CDR3 is CAISRESGELFF. The CDR3 region has the DNA TGTGCCATCAGCAGGGAATCCGGGGAGCTGTTTTTT. This sequence joins TRBV10-3 and TRBJ2-2; maybe TRBD1 (5 bases). CDR3 length equals 12 residues. Germline CDR1 is ENHRY and CDR2 is SYGVKD. Trimming pared 6 bases from V and 6 bases from J, leaving 8 bases between.

This clone rates as medium-sized. The chain joins TRBV7-7 to TRBJ2-2; 9 bases fit TRBD1. The germline CDR1 and CDR2 sequences are SSHAT and FNYEAQ (reference sequence). After removal of 4 bases from V and 5 bases from J, the junction contained 8 bases not matched to a gene. This CDR3 has 16 residues. The CDR3 region is CASSSTGGLQTGELFF. In nucleotides, the CDR3 is TGTGCCAGCAGCTCGACAGGGGGGTTACAGACCGGGGAGCTGTTTTTT.

CDR3 coding DNA: TGTGCCAGCTCATCCAGGGGCATTGTTCTATTGAACACTGAAGCTTTCTTT. Translation: CASSSRGIVLLNTEAFF. The chain uses TRBV18 and TRBJ1-1; a weak D match, TRBD1 (6 bases). CDR3 length equals 17 residues. V lost 5 bases to trimming and J lost 0 bases, with 19 bases between them. In germline, CDR1 is KGHSH, CDR2 LQKENI.

V and J are TRBV24-1 and TRBJ2-7; D is possibly TRBD1 (5 bases). Between the trimmed V and J ends, which lost 3 bases and 1 base, there was a span of 12 bases. Per germline, CDR1 KGHDR and CDR2 SFDVKD. The CDR3 length is 15 residues. The CDR3 bases are TGTGCCACCAGTGATAGGACAAGTCTGTCCTACGAGCAGTACTTC. The encoded protein is CATSDRTSLSYEQYF.

The chain is built from TRBV21-1 and TRBJ1-2. TRBV21-1 is an annotated pseudogene. The CDR3 has 17 residues. The CDR3 loop reads CASMKSWSGGPGLGYTF. The CDR3 DNA follows: TGTGCCAGCATGAAATCCTGGTCGGGGGGGCCGGGTTTGGGCTACACCTTC.

The gene calls are TRBV7-9 and TRBJ2-2, with TRBD1 identical over 7 bases. This CDR3 region has 16 residues. The germline V gene has CDR1 SEHNR and CDR2 FQNEAQ (reference sequence). The V segment lost 1 base and the J segment 3 bases; nucleotides outside the gene matches: 5. This chain's CDR3 is CASSLGQGIYTGELFF. CDR3 in DNA: TGTGCCAGCAGCTTAGGACAGGGAATTTACACCGGGGAGCTGTTTTTT.

This clone came up once. This chain links TRBV7-2 with TRBJ2-5; no firm D call. This CDR3 contains 14 residues. Germline V lookup: CDR1 SGHTA, CDR2 FQGNSA. The V end was cut by 3 bases, the J end by 3 bases, with 11 bases between. The CDR3 DNA follows: TGTGCCAGCAGCTTTTATGGGCCGGAAGAGACCCAGTACTTC. Its protein is CASSFYGPEETQYF. Supplemented by reference TRBV7-2 and TRBJ2-5, the full variable domain reads GAGVSQSPSNKVTEKGKDVELRCDPISGHTALYWYRQSLGQGLEFLIYFQGNSAPDKSGLPSDRFSAERTGGSVSTLTIQRTQQEDSAVYLCASSFYGPEETQYFGPGTRLLVL.